Detailed here is one T cell receptor (beta chain). In its sample, this clone was seen once. Its recognized antigen is unknown. No qualities accompany the bases; no much larger clone lies one base away. The cohort was made up of approximately 700 healthy bone marrow donors. At the time of sampling, all cohort members were nominally healthy, though unrecorded immune exposures were likely present. The donor tested CMV seropositive and was one of the 289 seropositive cohort members. A peripheral blood sample was provided by each donor, and peripheral blood mononuclear cells were used for TCR beta sequencing. Genomic DNA extraction from the blood cell samples was performed with the Qiagen DNeasy Blood Extraction Kit. The data derive from a study of cytomegalovirus exposure and HLA in healthy donors (TCRdb year 2017). Regarding the complete study: According to an earlier analysis of several hundred of the donors, about 179 million T cells yielded 117 million unique TCR beta sequences and around 300 Gb of sequence data. The number of donors typed differed by locus, with roughly 620-640 for A, B, C, DRB1 and DQB1, 522 for DQA1, approximately 570 for DPA1, and roughly 450 for DPB1. In addition to the first cohort of roughly 700 subjects, a separate validation cohort of 130 or so different subjects was used. Rather than using new phenotypic data, the later analysis identified candidate immune exposures from TCR beta sequences and from how often those sequences occurred across donors. Around 320 gigabases of sequencing data and approximately 85 million unique TCR sequences were included in an early release covering over 600 HLA-typed donors. A later analysis re-analyzed previously published TCR beta repertoires from 666 donors and added high-resolution HLA genotyping to study TCR occurrence patterns. Across approximately 400 genotyped donors of the cohort, an average of about 200,000 unique TCR beta nucleotide sequences per donor were sequenced, and roughly 18% of those sequences were non-productive. To predict cytomegalovirus infection status, the study combined high-throughput TCR immunosequencing, statistical association of individual TCRs with disease status, and machine learning. The study used immunosequencing to profile the T cell repertoires of around 600 subjects and linked those repertoires to cytomegalovirus serostatus. A later genetic analysis used genome-wide SNP genotypes for about 60% of the roughly 700 donors, treating that subset as a discovery cohort. About five DR-DQ haplotypes were treated as single units for association and clustering because of strong linkage in the cohort. The aim of the study was to test whether cataloging public T cell receptors could identify signatures of past pathogen exposure. Among the approximately 430 genotyped donors, about 85% belonged to the genetic ancestry cluster associated with self-reported Caucasian donors. Every repertoire in the discovery cohort had been generated on one and the same sequencing platform. HLA typing covered class I and class II loci at four-digit resolution. An earlier analysis of approximately 500 of the donors applied high-throughput TCR beta sequencing to assess whether each TCR beta V gene segment acted as functional or pseudogenic. Donor age, sex, ethnicity and CMV serostatus were compiled alongside the repertoire data.

The library was produced with the immunoSEQ multiplex PCR assay. A mixture of 60 forward primers for TCR Vbeta segments and 13 reverse primers for TCR Jbeta segments was used in the multiplex PCR. Amplification of the CDR3 region of rearranged TCR beta genes was performed with a multiplex PCR assay on genomic DNA. Amplified TCR beta libraries were sequenced as 87-base-pair reads on the Illumina HiSeq System. As for the authors' bioinformatics: A later analysis counted approximately 74 million unique TCR beta chains across the 666 repertoires, and approximately 11 million of these chains were shared by at least two donors. A nearest-neighbor algorithm error-corrected the raw reads and collapsed the reads into unique sequences, merging closely related sequences to remove PCR and sequencing errors. CDR3 sequences were aligned to IMGT reference sequences to assign V, D and J gene segments. For a sequence to be retained, a match of at least six nucleotides was required to both a V gene segment and a J gene segment. Rearrangements were called productive when the CDR3 lacked stop codons and stayed in frame with V and J; all others were non-productive. CDR3 was defined according to IMGT convention as the region running from the second conserved V-encoded cysteine to the conserved J-encoded phenylalanine. The earlier analysis of 587 of the donors excluded sequences that lacked an unambiguous match to a single V gene segment. In an earlier analysis of approximately 590 of the donors, a V segment was called functional when productive rearrangements were above 56.7%, and segregating when the standard deviation between donors exceeded 5%. To diagnose cytomegalovirus status from the catalog of TCR beta chain sequences, a statistical classification framework was built. In a later analysis, V and J genes were assigned by comparing TCR nucleotide sequences against IMGT/GENE-DB human TR gene sequences. A later analysis assigned CDR3 sequences and most-parsimonious VDJ recombination scenarios with the TCRdist pipeline. A later analysis defined each TCR beta chain by its CDR3 amino acid sequence plus V-gene family, and excluded reads lacking a unique V-gene family. In a later analysis, 550 to 650 highly shared, low-generation-probability nucleotide sequences were removed to address suspected cross-contamination and a sequencing artifact. In a later analysis, a clonal expansion index for each public chain was calculated from normalized within-repertoire ranks of inferred template counts. Generation probabilities in a later analysis came from a VDJ recombination model fitted to out-of-frame rearrangements, and those results were checked against IGoR. Hypergeometric tests were used in a later analysis to score TCR-TCR, TCR-HLA and TCR-CMV co-occurrence, with a repertoire-size bias correction applied to the TCR pairs. False discovery rates were estimated in a later analysis by permuting HLA or CMV assignments 20 times. In a later analysis, co-occurring TCRs were grouped using DBSCAN, with TCRdist sequence similarity added in when clustering inside HLA-allele-positive subsets. Repertoires with fewer than 30,000 or more than 120,000 public chains, plus five repertoires with anomalous nucleotide sharing, were excluded from co-occurrence clustering. TCRdb took over this immuneACCESS table, retaining in-frame rearrangements with V and J assigned. Such tables are incomplete; in checked studies, under half of the missing clones stem from an unresolved V gene, and the remainder is unexplained. That table furnishes V, J and clone size, whereas the DNA furnished D and trimming. In all, the sample holds about 140,000 clones, and more than 75% of those were seen once. The top ten clonotypes cover 2% to 2.5% of the sample.

Summary of the overall study and its limitations: For the cohort, immune exposure information was limited to CMV serostatus. In an earlier analysis of 587 of the donors, most TCR beta V segments appeared in productive rearrangements about 87% or about 30% of the time, broadly matching IMGT annotations. This cohort had only TCR beta chains sequenced, and the lack of alpha or paired-chain data limited which features could be detected. A later analysis reported that several top co-occurrence clusters appeared linked to parvovirus B19, influenza, CMV and Epstein-Barr virus. When HLA alleles, especially DR and DQ, strongly co-occurred, TCR associations were difficult to assign to individual alleles. A cluster of highly shared sequence variants was judged likely to represent a technical artifact of the sequencing pipeline. In a later analysis, HLA-associated TCR beta chains were found to be more clonally expanded and to have lower generation probabilities than equally common non-associated chains. A further reported finding was that TCR beta sequences accurately predicted the HLA-A and HLA-B alleles for most subjects in the first cohort. Because counts were too low, approximately 15 rarely observed V segments, including chromosome 9 orphons, were excluded from the earlier analysis of 587 of the donors. The authors suggested that the approach could potentially be generalized to other disease states and immunological phenotypes. Linkage disequilibrium might explain the correlated functional status among segregating V segments, but an unknown experimental factor could not be excluded. Some IMGT-functional V segments, including TRBV6-2 and TRBV6-3, could not be told apart with the 87-base-pair reads, so those segments were excluded. In vitro tests confirmed that three of the cytomegalovirus-associated TCR beta chains recognize cytomegalovirus antigens. A total of 150 to 200 TCR beta chains were listed by the study as associated with cytomegalovirus. A later analysis found that most CMV-associated TCR beta chains appeared HLA-restricted, with HLA associations seemingly driven largely by CMV exposure. A later genetic analysis associated a missense DCLRE1C variant with V-gene and J-gene trimming of TCR beta chains, and an independent cohort replicated the association. Presence/absence analyses assumed roughly uniform sequencing depth across donors, an assumption that may not hold. The classifier was reported to diagnose cytomegalovirus status with high specificity and sensitivity in both the original and validation cohorts. A later analysis associated 16,951 TCR beta sequences with specific HLA alleles at a false discovery rate of 0.05. In a later analysis, the rate of TCR association differed among HLA loci, with DRB1 alleles having the most associated TCRs and HLA-C alleles having the fewest. Because HLA typing was unavailable for some donors at each locus, only the typed subset was used in association tests. According to a later genetic analysis, donors in an Asian-associated ancestry cluster had fewer N-insertions in productive TCRs than the approximately 630-donor mean. While some public TCRs were present in many individuals, most TCR sequences turned up only very rarely across donors.

For CDR1 and CDR2, the germline V gene (reference sequence) lists WNHNN and SYGVQD. The CDR3 spans 13 residues, from the cysteine through the phenylalanine. The entry retains the CDR3 DNA only, 39 bases that are in frame from base 1. After removal of 6 bases from V and 5 bases from J, the junction retains 5 bases not matched to a gene. The receptor was isolated from a woman in her late teens or twenties in good health and CMV-seropositive. The chain employs TRBV10-1 and TRBJ1-2; 8 central bases correspond to TRBD1. The sequencing input was PBMCs. The DNA sequence is TGCGCCAGCAGCGACAGGGGTGATTATGGCTACACCTTC. Its protein is CASSDRGDYGYTF.